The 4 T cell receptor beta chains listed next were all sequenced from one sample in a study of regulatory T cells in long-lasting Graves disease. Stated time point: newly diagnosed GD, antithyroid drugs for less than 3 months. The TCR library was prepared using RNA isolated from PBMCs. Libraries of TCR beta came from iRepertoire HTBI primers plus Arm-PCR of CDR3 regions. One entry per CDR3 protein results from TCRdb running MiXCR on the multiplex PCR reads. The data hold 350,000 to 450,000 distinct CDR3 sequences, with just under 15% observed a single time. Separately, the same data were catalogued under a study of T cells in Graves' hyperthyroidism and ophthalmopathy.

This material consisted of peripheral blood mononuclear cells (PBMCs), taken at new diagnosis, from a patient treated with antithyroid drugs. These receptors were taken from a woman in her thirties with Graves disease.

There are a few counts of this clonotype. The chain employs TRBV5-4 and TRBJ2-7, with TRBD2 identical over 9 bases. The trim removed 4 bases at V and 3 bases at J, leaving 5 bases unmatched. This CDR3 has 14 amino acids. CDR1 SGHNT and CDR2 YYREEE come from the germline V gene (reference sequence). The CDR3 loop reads CASSTGTSLYEQYF. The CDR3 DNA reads TGTGCCAGCAGCACAGGGACTAGCCTCTACGAGCAGTACTTC.

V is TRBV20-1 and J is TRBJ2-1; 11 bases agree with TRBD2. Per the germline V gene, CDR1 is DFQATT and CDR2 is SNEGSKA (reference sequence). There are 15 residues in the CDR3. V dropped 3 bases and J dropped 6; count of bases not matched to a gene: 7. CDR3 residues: CSARVAGGGSNEQFF. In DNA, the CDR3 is TGCAGTGCTAGGGTAGCGGGAGGGGGTTCCAATGAGCAGTTCTTC.

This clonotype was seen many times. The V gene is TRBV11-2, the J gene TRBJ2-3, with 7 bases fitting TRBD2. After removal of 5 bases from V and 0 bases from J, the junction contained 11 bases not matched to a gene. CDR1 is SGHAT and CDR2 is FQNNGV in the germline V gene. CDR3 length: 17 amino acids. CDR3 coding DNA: TGTGCCAGCAGCCCCTCGGCGGCGGGAGTGAGCACAGATACGCAGTATTTT. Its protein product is CASSPSAAGVSTDTQYF. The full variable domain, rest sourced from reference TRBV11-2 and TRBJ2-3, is EAGVAQSPRYKIIEKRQSVAFWCNPISGHATLYWYQQILGQGPKLLIQFQNNGVVDDSQLPKDRFSAERLKGVDSTLKIQPAKLEDSAVYLCASSPSAAGVSTDTQYFGPGTRLTVL.

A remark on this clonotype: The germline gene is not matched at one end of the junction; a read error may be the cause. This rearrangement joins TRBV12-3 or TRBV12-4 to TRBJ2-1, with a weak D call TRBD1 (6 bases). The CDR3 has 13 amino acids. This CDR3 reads CASSLWGQETQCF. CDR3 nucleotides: TGTGCCAGCAGCTTGTGGGGGCAAGAGACCCAGTGCTTC.